This T cell receptor beta chain appears in the sequencing data of a study of T cell changes during pregnancy in multiple sclerosis. The data were produced by immunoSEQ multiplex PCR, yet TCRdb's version contains in-frame clones alone and is incomplete. The sample includes about 18,000 clones, around 89% of them seen just once. The V gene's germline CDR1 is MNHNS and CDR2 SASEGT. The ends lost 4 bases at V and 4 bases at J; junction bases unmatched: 15. There are 17 residues in the CDR3. Sample: CD4+ T cells from peripheral blood mononuclear cells, taken in the first trimester of pregnancy. This sequence originates from a female donor in good health, enrolled as a control in a pregnancy study. The rearrangement joins TRBV6-1 to TRBJ2-7, with 8 bases lining up with TRBD1. The CDR3 DNA reads as TGTGCCAGCAGTGCCATATGGACAGGGATAACGGAATACGAGCAGTACTTC. This gives the protein CASSAIWTGITEYEQYF.